What follows are 21 T cell receptor beta chains derived from one specimen sequenced in a study of T cell changes during pregnancy in multiple sclerosis. Produced via immunoSEQ multiplex PCR; TCRdb's table is partial and in-frame only. The sample gives 75,000 to 95,000 clones, 93% of which show up once; more than 2.5% is in the top ten. The sequences come from peripheral blood, collected in the second trimester of pregnancy. The source of these receptors is a female donor with multiple sclerosis, enrolled in a pregnancy study.

The chain has TRBV5-8 and TRBJ2-5; 7 bases fit TRBD1. In germline, CDR1 is SGHTS, CDR2 YDEGEE. The trim removed 8 bases at V and 0 bases at J, leaving 10 bases unmatched. The CDR3 loop spans 15 amino acids. CDR3: CARGQEKSYQETQYF. In nucleotides, the CDR3 is TGTGCCAGAGGACAGGAGAAGTCGTACCAAGAGACCCAGTACTTC.

This clone was seen only once. V usage is TRBV27 and J usage is TRBJ1-1; D gene uncertain. The V and J ends lost 1 base and 5 bases respectively, with 8 bases between them. CDR3 length: 13 amino acids. Looked up from germline, CDR1 is MNHEY and CDR2 is SMNVEV (reference sequence). The chain's CDR3 is CASSLFRGTEAFF. CDR3 DNA: TGTGCCAGCAGTTTATTTCGGGGTACTGAAGCTTTCTTT.

The V and J genes are TRBV5-1 and TRBJ2-1; D gene ambiguous. Trimming removed 8 bases at V and 8 bases at J, with 17 bases between. Germline V gene data show CDR1 as SGHRS and CDR2 as YFSETQ. The CDR3 totals 13 residues. The CDR3 region is CARPYNIQDEQFF. The CDR3 DNA follows: TGCGCCAGACCGTACAATATCCAAGATGAGCAGTTCTTC.

This rearrangement joins TRBV7-9 to TRBJ2-1; 10 bases match TRBD2. The V gene end was trimmed by 3 bases and the J gene end by 5 bases; junction bases not matched to a gene: 4. The CDR3 loop spans 15 amino acids. CDR1 is SEHNR, CDR2 FQNEAQ, per germline (reference sequence). CDR3 coding DNA: TGTGCCAGCAGCTTTTCCAGCGGGGGGGACAATGAGCAGTTCTTC. Protein: CASSFSSGGDNEQFF.

This clone is a singleton in its sample. This chain links TRBV6-5 with TRBJ1-1; tentatively, D is TRBD1 (5 bases). V was pared by 6 bases and J by 6 bases, with 11 bases between. This CDR3 is 12 amino acids long. Germline assignment: CDR1 MNHEY and CDR2 SVGAGI. The CDR3 reads CASRPGGSEAFF. The CDR3 DNA reads TGTGCCAGCAGGCCCGGGGGATCTGAAGCTTTCTTT.

This chain joins TRBV6-1 and TRBJ2-3; 11 nucleotides agree with TRBD1. Per germline, CDR1 MNHNS and CDR2 SASEGT. The CDR3 extends over 13 amino acids. V shed 8 bases, J shed 3 bases, and the junction held 1 base outside the gene matches. CDR3 sequence: CASRDRGTDTQYF. In nucleotides, the CDR3 is TGTGCCAGCCGGGACAGGGGGACAGATACGCAGTATTTT.

This chain joins TRBV13 and TRBJ1-5; 7 bases are a match to TRBD1. The CDR3 is 17 amino acids. V was clipped by 3 bases and J by 5 bases; unmatched bases: 13. Germline-derived CDR1 and CDR2 are PRHDT and FYEKMQ (reference sequence). The CDR3 loop is CASSFIPTGVCDQPQHF. CDR3 sequence (DNA): TGTGCCAGCAGCTTCATACCCACAGGGGTGTGCGATCAGCCCCAGCATTTT.

V usage is TRBV4-1 and J usage is TRBJ1-5; D unclear. This CDR3 region has 13 residues. Per germline, CDR1 MGHRA and CDR2 YSYEKL. Trimming removed 1 base from V and 5 bases from J, with 6 bases in between. This CDR3 is CASSQAEDQPQHF. DNA of the CDR3: TGCGCCAGCAGCCAAGCTGAGGATCAGCCCCAGCATTTT.

The J gene is TRBJ2-7, the V gene TRBV6-1; perhaps TRBD2 as D (6 bases). V lost 1 base and J 4 bases, leaving 20 bases between the germline ends. Germline lookup yields CDR1 MNHNS and CDR2 SASEGT. The CDR3 runs 17 residues. The CDR3 sequence is CASSEGGAGPAWYEQYF. The DNA of the CDR3 is TGTGCCAGCAGTGAAGGAGGAGCGGGCCCCGCTTGGTACGAGCAGTACTTC.

The chain couples TRBV19 to TRBJ1-2, with D uncertain. Per the germline V gene, CDR1 is LNHDA and CDR2 is SQIVND (reference sequence). V dropped 9 bases and J dropped 4 bases, with 15 bases sitting between them. This CDR3 spans 13 amino acids. The CDR3 sequence is CASHRTEFYGYTF. The DNA of the CDR3 is TGTGCCAGCCACCGGACTGAGTTCTATGGCTACACCTTC.

Here the CDR3 DNA reads TGTGCCAGCAGCCGAGATTACCTTTCTACTGAGGAAGCTTTCTTT. It codes for CASSRDYLSTEEAFF. The J gene is TRBJ1-1, the V gene TRBV7-9; unclear D gene. Germline V CDR1 and CDR2: SEHNR, FQNEAQ (reference sequence). The CDR3 is 15 residues long. V lost 5 bases to trimming and J lost 8 bases, with 21 bases between them.

In the case of this clone: Distinct nucleotide sequences in the sample also encode this CDR3. This sequence joins TRBV27 and TRBJ1-6, with no clear D. Deletions cut 5 bases from V and 5 bases from J, with 19 bases between. Germline values: CDR1 MNHEY, CDR2 SMNVEV (reference sequence). This CDR3 spans 17 amino acids. The CDR3 region has the DNA TGTGCCAGCAGTACCGTTCACCCTCCGTGGCATAATTCACCCCTCCACTTT. Translation gives CASSTVHPPWHNSPLHF.

The chain couples TRBV5-4 to TRBJ2-2, with 12 bases matching TRBD2. Germline loops: CDR1 SGHNT, CDR2 YYREEE (reference sequence). The CDR3 runs 18 residues. J was trimmed by 4 bases and V by 0 bases; bases with no gene match: 7. The DNA for the CDR3 is TGTGCCAGCAGCTTGGAGCTAGCGGGGGGGCTTGTCACCGGGGAGCTGTTTTTT. It is translated as CASSLELAGGLVTGELFF.

The chain recombines TRBV7-3 with TRBJ1-2; 7 bases are a match to TRBD1. The germline CDR1 and CDR2 sequences are SGHTA and FQGTGA. V shed 2 bases and J 3 bases; nucleotides not matched to a gene: 12. The CDR3 has 17 amino acids. The DNA of the CDR3 is TGTGCCAGCAGCTTAGCACTGTGGTCTGGGACAGACTATGGCTACACCTTC. Translating gives CASSLALWSGTDYGYTF. The full variable domain, with the rest looked up from reference TRBV7-3 and TRBJ1-2, is GAGVSQTPSNKVTEKGKYVELRCDPISGHTALYWYRQSLGQGPEFLIYFQGTGAADDSGLPNDRFFAVRPEGSVSTLKIQRTERGDSAVYLCASSLALWSGTDYGYTFGSGTRLTVV.

This chain connects TRBV9 to TRBJ2-5, with 7 bases that match TRBD1. This CDR3 contains 15 residues. Germline assignment: CDR1 SGDLS and CDR2 YYNGEE. V dropped 6 bases and J dropped 5; count of bases not matched to a gene: 13. For the CDR3, the DNA is TGTGCCAGCACGACGTTCGAGGGGGCAAGGGAGACCCAGTACTTC. Its translation: CASTTFEGARETQYF.

The V and J genes are TRBV2 and TRBJ2-2; 8 positions agree with TRBD2. The CDR3 is 16 amino acids. Trimming took 4 bases from V and 5 from J; bases not matched to a gene: 9. Germline lookup yields CDR1 SNHLY and CDR2 FYNNEI. The CDR3 loop reads CASSAVAGGKTGELFF. DNA of the CDR3: TGTGCCAGCAGTGCAGTGGCGGGGGGAAAGACCGGGGAGCTGTTTTTT.

CDR3 sequence (DNA): TGTGCCAGCAGCACGGGACAACTCCCGGCCGGGGAGCTGTTTTTT. Residues: CASSTGQLPAGELFF. V and J are TRBV7-3 and TRBJ2-2, with D possibly being TRBD1 (6 bases). V lost 5 bases and J 6 bases, leaving 16 bases between the germline ends. The CDR3 covers 15 residues. CDR1 SGHTA and CDR2 FQGTGA come from the germline V gene.

The chain combines TRBV12-5 with TRBJ1-5; tentatively, D is TRBD1 (6 bases). The V end was cut by 3 bases, the J end by 7 bases, with 19 bases between. Germline V lookup: CDR1 LGHNT, CDR2 FRNRAP. The CDR3 consists of 16 residues. The CDR3 DNA reads TGTGCTAGTGGTTTTTCCGCGGACAGCTCCGTACAGCCCCAGCATTTT. This sequence encodes CASGFSADSSVQPQHF.

The gene calls are TRBV25-1 and TRBJ2-3; weak D call: TRBD2 (6 bases). V gave up 3 bases and J gave up 1 base, with 11 bases separating them. Germline CDR1 is MGHDK and CDR2 is SYGVNS. This CDR3 has 15 amino acids. CDR3 nucleotide sequence: TGTGCCAGCAGTGATGGAGGGCTTGGCACAGATACGCAGTATTTT. Translated: CASSDGGLGTDTQYF.

The chain has TRBV27 and TRBJ2-7; TRBD1 might be the D (5 bases). Germline CDR1 MNHEY, CDR2 SMNVEV (reference sequence). Trimming took 6 bases from V and 6 from J, leaving 21 bases between them. There are 15 residues in the CDR3. This CDR3 reads CASSLSPQGATEQYF. CDR3 bases: TGTGCCAGCAGCCTAAGCCCACAAGGGGCGACCGAGCAGTACTTC.

This clone was seen once. The J gene is TRBJ2-7, the V gene TRBV5-1, with 12 bases lining up with TRBD2. The CDR3 is made up of 14 amino acids. Germline V gives CDR1 SGHRS, CDR2 YFSETQ. J was trimmed by 3 bases and V by 5 bases; bases with no gene match: 3. CDR3 nucleotide sequence: TGCGCCAGCAGGGCGACTAGCGGGGGCTACGAGCAGTACTTC. The encoded protein is CASRATSGGYEQYF. Based on the CDR3 plus reference TRBV5-1 and TRBJ2-7, the full variable domain is KAGVTQTPRYLIKTRGQQVTLSCSPISGHRSVSWYQQTPGQGLQFLFEYFSETQRNKGNFPGRFSGRQFSNSRSEMNVSTLELGDSALYLCASRATSGGYEQYFGPGTRLTVT.